The 17 T cell receptor beta chains presented below share a single source sample, sequenced in a study of CD8 T cells in ankylosing spondylitis. Study-level findings and limits: Apparently characteristic of ankylosing spondylitis blood was a TCR beta motif (eight highly homologous variants).

TCRdb analysed the 5' RACE reads with MiXCR anew, one entry per CDR3 protein. The table has about 340,000 distinct CDR3 sequences, roughly 8% seen once. These receptors have no identified antigens. Sequencing was performed on blood, either unsorted or a sorted T cell fraction (not recorded which). The source is a male donor with ankylosing spondylitis.

This clonotype has a count of ten or more. This chain uses TRBV5-1 with TRBJ2-1; D remains ambiguous. This CDR3 region has 11 residues. Trimming pared 5 bases from V and 6 bases from J, leaving 6 bases between. Germline CDR1 and CDR2: SGHRS and YFSETQ. The CDR3 loop reads CASRSGNEQFF. The DNA for the CDR3 is TGCGCCAGCAGAAGTGGCAATGAGCAGTTCTTC.

This clonotype was observed at least ten times. The V call is TRBV6-5, the J call TRBJ2-7, with D uncertain. The germline V gene has CDR1 MNHEY and CDR2 SVGAGI. CDR3 length equals 13 residues. V shed 0 bases and J shed 6 bases, with 9 bases lying between them. This CDR3 is CASSYSKQTEQYF. The CDR3 DNA reads as TGTGCCAGCAGTTACTCGAAACAAACCGAGCAGTACTTC.

The genes are TRBV28 and TRBJ2-1; the D is unclear. The germline V gene has CDR1 MDHEN and CDR2 SYDVKM. The CDR3 extends over 15 amino acids. V was shortened by 3 bases and J by 6 bases, with 15 bases between the two germline ends. Written as DNA, the CDR3 is TGTGCCAGCAGTTTGGCCGGACCCGGGCGCAATGAGCAGTTCTTC. Its protein product is CASSLAGPGRNEQFF.

The V and J genes are TRBV4-1 and TRBJ2-1; D not certain. V lost 6 bases to trimming and J lost 5 bases, with 5 bases between them. Germline CDR1 is MGHRA and CDR2 is YSYEKL. The CDR3 has 11 residues. The CDR3 DNA reads as TGCGCCAGCAGGACCGACAATGAGCAGTTCTTC. Its translation is CASRTDNEQFF.

This clonotype was observed a few times. This sequence joins TRBV29-1 and TRBJ1-1, with D unresolved. The CDR3 consists of 11 residues. V lost 7 bases, J lost 1 base, and 7 bases lay in between. CDR1 is SQVTM, CDR2 ANQGSEA, per germline. The CDR3 coding sequence is TGCAGCGCTAGCAGGAACACTGAAGCTTTCTTT. It yields the protein CSASRNTEAFF.

This clonotype was observed at least ten times. The chain is built from TRBV29-1 and TRBJ2-2, with D perhaps matching TRBD1 or TRBD2 (5 bases each). The CDR3 sequence is 14 residues long. Per the germline V gene, CDR1 is SQVTM and CDR2 is ANQGSEA. V was trimmed by 3 bases and J by 1 base, leaving 9 bases between them. CDR3 residues: CSVDGGKNTGELFF. In DNA, the CDR3 is TGCAGCGTTGATGGGGGAAAGAACACCGGGGAGCTGTTTTTT.

This clonotype showed up many times. The gene calls are TRBV3-1 and TRBJ2-3; D might be TRBD1 (6 bases). The V and J ends lost 2 bases and 2 bases respectively, with 11 bases between them. Per germline, CDR1 LGHDT and CDR2 YNNKEL (reference sequence). The CDR3 has 15 amino acids. CDR3 residues: CASSQLGQPTDTQYF. The CDR3, as DNA: TGTGCCAGCAGCCAACTAGGACAGCCCACAGATACGCAGTATTTT.

This clonotype was found a few times. The V and J genes are TRBV9 and TRBJ2-2; D may be TRBD2 (5 bases). V was clipped by 2 bases and J by 1 base, with 9 bases between them. The CDR3 length is 15 residues. CDR1 is SGDLS and CDR2 is YYNGEE in the germline V gene. For the CDR3, the DNA is TGTGCCAGCAGCGTCCTAGCAGAGAACACCGGGGAGCTGTTTTTT. Its translation is CASSVLAENTGELFF.

This clonotype was counted only a few times. This chain uses TRBV9 with TRBJ2-5, with D perhaps TRBD1 or TRBD2 (6 bases each). The CDR3 extends over 14 amino acids. Deletions cut 0 bases from V and 5 bases from J, with 11 bases between. Looked up from germline, CDR1 is SGDLS and CDR2 is YYNGEE. This chain's CDR3 is CASSVVPGGETQYF. In DNA form, the CDR3 reads TGTGCCAGCAGCGTAGTTCCCGGGGGCGAGACCCAGTACTTC.

The sample holds many counts of this clonotype. The chain joins TRBV6-1 to TRBJ2-7, with 11 bases matching TRBD2. Germline trimming cut 5 bases from V and 5 bases from J; bases unmatched to any gene: 11. Germline loops: CDR1 MNHNS, CDR2 SASEGT. CDR3 length: 16 residues. CDR3 bases: TGTGCCAGCAGTCCCTATGCTAGCGGGAGGAGAAACGAGCAGTACTTC. Protein sequence: CASSPYASGRRNEQYF.

The rearrangement uses TRBV7-9 and TRBJ1-4; TRBD1 agrees at 10 bases. This CDR3 region has 16 residues. Looked up from germline, CDR1 is SEHNR and CDR2 is FQNEAQ (reference sequence). With V trimmed by 3 bases and J by 7 bases, 8 bases remained unmatched. The CDR3 bases are TGTGCCAGCAGCTTCATTTCCGGACAGGGGGGTGAAAAACTGTTTTTT. This encodes CASSFISGQGGEKLFF.

J is TRBJ1-2 and V is TRBV7-3; D uncertain. The CDR3 runs 16 residues. The germline V and J ends were trimmed by 5 bases and 4 bases, with 20 bases remaining between them. Germline assignment: CDR1 SGHTA and CDR2 FQGTGA. The CDR3 DNA reads TGTGCCAGCAGCCCCGAAGGGTTTCGAACTTCCTATGGCTACACCTTC. This codes for CASSPEGFRTSYGYTF.

This clonotype appeared many times. The V gene is TRBV7-9, the J gene TRBJ1-4; no clear D. The CDR3 sequence is 15 residues long. The ends were cut back, 5 bases at V and 5 bases at J, with 15 bases in the middle. CDR1 and CDR2 (germline): SEHNR, FQNEAQ (reference sequence). In nucleotides, the CDR3 is TGTGCCAGCAGCCCACGGCCATGGTTGAATGAAAAACTGTTTTTT. Protein product: CASSPRPWLNEKLFF.

The chain has TRBV20-1 and TRBJ2-1, with 15 bases identical to TRBD2. Germline CDR1 is DFQATT and CDR2 is SNEGSKA (reference sequence). CDR3 length equals 14 residues. V lost 5 bases and J lost 8; bases outside the gene matches: 4. The CDR3 sequence: CSAFGLAGGHEQFF. The CDR3 coding sequence is TGCAGTGCTTTCGGACTAGCGGGAGGGCATGAGCAGTTCTTC.

This clonotype was found a few times. The chain recombines TRBV28 with TRBJ2-7; TRBD1 matches 10 bases. In germline, CDR1 is MDHEN, CDR2 SYDVKM. J lost 3 bases, V lost 6 bases, and 11 bases had no gene match. This CDR3 has 16 residues. CDR3 region: CASSQTGTGAHYEQYF. The CDR3 DNA reads as TGTGCCAGCAGCCAAACCGGGACAGGGGCCCACTACGAGCAGTACTTC.

In its sample, this clonotype was seen a few times. This chain connects TRBV5-1 to TRBJ1-5; a possible D gene is TRBD1 (5 bases). Germline CDR1 reads SGHRS; CDR2 reads YFSETQ. V was trimmed by 10 bases and J by 4 bases, leaving 15 bases between them. CDR3 length: 13 amino acids. The CDR3 DNA reads as TGCGCCTTCCGGGGCCCCTCAAATCAGCCCCAGCATTTT. The encoded protein is CAFRGPSNQPQHF.

The chain couples TRBV6-1 to TRBJ2-3; tentative D call: TRBD2 (6 bases). The V and J ends lost 8 bases and 4 bases respectively, with 13 bases between them. The CDR3 covers 13 residues. CDR1 and CDR2 (germline): MNHNS, SASEGT. The CDR3 DNA is TGTGCCAGCGGCACGTGGGAGGCAGATACGCAGTATTTT. The encoded protein is CASGTWEADTQYF.